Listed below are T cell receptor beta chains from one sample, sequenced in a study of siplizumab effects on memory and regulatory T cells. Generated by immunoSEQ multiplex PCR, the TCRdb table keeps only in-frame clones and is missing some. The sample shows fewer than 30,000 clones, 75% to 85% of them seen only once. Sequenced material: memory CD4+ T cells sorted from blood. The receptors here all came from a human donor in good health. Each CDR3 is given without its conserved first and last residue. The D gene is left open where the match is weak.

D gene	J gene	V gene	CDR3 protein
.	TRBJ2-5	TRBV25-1	ASTHTGRKTQY
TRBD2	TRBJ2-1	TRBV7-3	ASSLTSTGTSGRRISYNEQF
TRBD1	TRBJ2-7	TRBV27	ASSSGNRGSEQY
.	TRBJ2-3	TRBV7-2	ASSPTLARRGTDTQY
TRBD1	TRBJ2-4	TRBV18	ASSRGGTGAANIQY
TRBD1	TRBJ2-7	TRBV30	AWERRTGRNEQY
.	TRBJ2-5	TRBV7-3	ASSFLGPPRQETQY
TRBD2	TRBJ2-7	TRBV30	AWRLLPGLAGWYEQY
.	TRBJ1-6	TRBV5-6	ASSLGAGFSWSPLH
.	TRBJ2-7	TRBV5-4	ASSLALVAHYEQY
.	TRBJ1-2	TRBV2	ASSSAGANYGYT
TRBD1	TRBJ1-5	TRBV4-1	ASSRTGNSNQPQH
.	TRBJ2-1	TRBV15	ATSRGQPGGEVTPRREQF
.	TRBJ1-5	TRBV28	ASSTSSHGQPQH
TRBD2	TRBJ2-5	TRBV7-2	ASSSQAGREETQY
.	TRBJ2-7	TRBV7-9	ASSFGAYEQY
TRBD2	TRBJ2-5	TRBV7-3	ASSQSSGSGQY
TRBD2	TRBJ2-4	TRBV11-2	ASSLSGTSGRLPY
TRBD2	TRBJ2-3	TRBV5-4	ASSDGTSGRRRDTQY
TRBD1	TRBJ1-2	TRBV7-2	ASSLGAGGGGYT
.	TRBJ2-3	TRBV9	ASSPRTAPSTDTQY
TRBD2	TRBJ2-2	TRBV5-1	ASRSGLMNTGELF
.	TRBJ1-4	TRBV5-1	ASSLGRWNEKLF
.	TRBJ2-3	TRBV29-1	SVEVPGIGDTQY
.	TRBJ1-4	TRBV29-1	SGRYGGEKLF
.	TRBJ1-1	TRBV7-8	ASSLVVFRAF
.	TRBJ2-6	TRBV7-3	ASSLIGSGANVLT
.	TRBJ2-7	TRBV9	ASSQDGAVSSYEQY
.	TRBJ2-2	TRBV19	ASRIAGELF
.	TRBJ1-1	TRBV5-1	ASSFTTGNTEAF
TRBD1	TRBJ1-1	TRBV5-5	ASSWSGQGNTEAF
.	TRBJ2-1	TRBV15	ATSRDKGGGSNNEQF
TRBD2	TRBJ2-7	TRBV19	ASSTRQAGVIGEQY
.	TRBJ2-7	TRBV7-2	ASSLTGANYEQY
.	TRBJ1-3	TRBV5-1	ASSFGPGTSGNTIY
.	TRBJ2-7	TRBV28	ASSLTGRGYEQY